There are many counts of the clone carrying this TCR beta chain. Antigen unknown. The data stem from a study of molecular identifiers for immune sequencing clone quantification. The study's findings and limits: Clones with over 20 RNA copies captured over 98% of effector molecules but under 1% of naive ones.

Each CDR3 protein is one row after TCRdb ran MiXCR on the PCR reads. The sample has about 100,000 distinct CDR3 sequences, under 25% seen once. This CDR3 comprises 15 residues. V was clipped by 4 bases and J by 4 bases, with 15 bases between them. CDR1 is SGHDT and CDR2 is YYEEEE in the germline V gene. The origin of this receptor is a human donor in good health. Some libraries in this study had Jurkat cell RNA spiked in. This chain connects TRBV5-6 to TRBJ2-1; TRBD2 might be the D (6 bases). The sequenced material came from naive CD8+ T cells from blood, with Jurkat cell RNA spiked in. Documented subset: FACS-sorted CD8+CD4-CCR7+CD45RA+ naive T cells. CDR3 bases: TGTGCCAGCAGCCTAACTAGCAATCTATACAATGAGCAGTTCTTC. This gives the protein CASSLTSNLYNEQFF. Complete variable domain (other parts from reference TRBV5-6 and TRBJ2-1): DAGVTQSPTHLIKTRGQQVTLRCSPKSGHDTVSWYQQALGQGPQFIFQYYEEEERQRGNFPDRFSGHQFPNYSSELNVNALLLGDSALYLCASSLTSNLYNEQFFGPGTRLTVL.